Shown below are 19 T cell receptor beta chains from a single sample sequenced in a study of T-cell reconstitution after alpha-beta-depleted transplantation in children. The library targeted TCRbeta and was prepared with unique molecular identifiers. Using its own MiXCR run on the PCR reads, TCRdb lists one record per CDR3 protein. The profile shows about 250,000 distinct CDR3 sequences, around 25% of them singletons. The sample in question was PBMCs, mostly from graft donor cells, obtained 360 days after TCRalphabeta/CD19-depleted stem cell transplant. The receptor set was obtained from a female patient younger than 10 who had a stem cell transplant for congenital amegakaryocytic thrombocytopenia, so the T cells may come from the graft donor.

This clonotype has just a few counts. The chain couples TRBV20-1 to TRBJ1-1; TRBD1 is a possible D gene (6 bases). Trimming stripped 3 bases from V and 10 bases from J, with 18 bases between. This CDR3 region has 13 residues. The germline gives CDR1 DFQATT, CDR2 SNEGSKA (reference sequence). In DNA form, the CDR3 reads TGCAGTGCTAGCGACCATAGGACAGTTGTAGCTTTCTTT. It codes for CSASDHRTVVAFF.

The V call is TRBV2, the J call TRBJ2-1; 8 bases match TRBD1. Germline V gene lookup returns CDR1 SNHLY and CDR2 FYNNEI. The CDR3 consists of 13 residues. The ends lost 8 bases at V and 9 bases at J; junction bases unmatched: 9. CDR3 amino acids: CASGRQGLSEQFF. In DNA form, the CDR3 reads TGTGCCAGCGGGAGACAGGGGTTAAGTGAGCAGTTCTTC.

This chain joins TRBV7-3 and TRBJ2-1; 7 nucleotides agree with TRBD2. The CDR3 covers 16 residues. The trim removed 2 bases at V and 6 bases at J, leaving 10 bases unmatched. In germline, CDR1 is SGHTA, CDR2 FQGTGA. As DNA, the CDR3 is TGTGCCAGCAGCTTAGTTGGGGGGGTCATTAGCAATGAGCAGTTCTTC. The encoded protein is CASSLVGGVISNEQFF. The full variable domain, its missing parts supplied by reference TRBV7-3 and TRBJ2-1, is GAGVSQTPSNKVTEKGKYVELRCDPISGHTALYWYRQSLGQGPEFLIYFQGTGAADDSGLPNDRFFAVRPEGSVSTLKIQRTERGDSAVYLCASSLVGGVISNEQFFGPGTRLTVL.

A word on this clonotype: A junction end diverges from the germline sequence, so it may reflect a read error. This chain uses TRBV11-2 with TRBJ1-6; D is ambiguous. Germline-derived CDR1 and CDR2 are SGHAT and FQNNGV. The CDR3 length is 14 residues. CDR3 nucleotides: TGTGCAAGCAGCCCGCAAATGGGGAATTCACCCCTCCACTTT. Its translation is CASSPQMGNSPLHF.

This clonotype was seen a few times. This chain uses TRBV20-1 with TRBJ2-1; a possible D gene is TRBD2 (6 bases). The CDR3 contains 16 residues. Germline V gene lookup returns CDR1 DFQATT and CDR2 SNEGSKA (reference sequence). Trimming removed 3 bases at V and 5 bases at J, with 20 bases between. DNA of the CDR3: TGCAGTGCTAGCATACCGCGTGCTAGCGCGAACAATGAGCAGTTCTTC. Translation: CSASIPRASANNEQFF.

The chain combines TRBV4-1 with TRBJ1-2; D call uncertain. The CDR3 sequence is 13 residues long. Germline lookup yields CDR1 MGHRA and CDR2 YSYEKL. The V gene lost 7 bases and the J gene lost 0 bases, with 9 bases spanning the gap. For the CDR3, the DNA is TGCGCCAGCAACTCCCGGACTAACTATGGCTACACCTTC. This codes for CASNSRTNYGYTF.

The chain has TRBV27 and TRBJ2-5; D ambiguous. Trimming shortened V by 9 bases and J by 2 bases, and 1 base separated the two germline ends. CDR1 is MNHEY and CDR2 is SMNVEV in the germline V gene (reference sequence). The CDR3 runs 9 residues. The DNA for the CDR3 is TGTGCCAGTCAAGAGACCCAGTACTTC. Translation: CASQETQYF.

V gene TRBV5-5 combines with J gene TRBJ2-7, with TRBD1 matching 7 bases. The V segment lost 4 bases and the J segment 2 bases; nucleotides outside the gene matches: 6. From germline, CDR1 is SGHKS and CDR2 YYEKEE (reference sequence). This CDR3 region has 14 residues. The CDR3 reads CASSARQGTYEQYF. DNA of the CDR3: TGTGCCAGCAGCGCAAGACAGGGCACCTACGAGCAGTACTTC.

The chain joins TRBV4-1 to TRBJ1-1; the D gene is possibly TRBD1 (5 bases). The CDR3 consists of 16 residues. V shed 3 bases and J shed 4 bases, with 18 bases lying between them. Germline CDR1 reads MGHRA; CDR2 reads YSYEKL. CDR3 nucleotide sequence: TGCGCCAGCAGCCAGCGAACGGTGGCAGGGCTCACTGAAGCTTTCTTT. The encoded protein is CASSQRTVAGLTEAFF.

The gene calls are TRBV2 and TRBJ2-3, with D possibly being TRBD1 or TRBD2 (5 bases each). In germline, CDR1 is SNHLY, CDR2 FYNNEI. The CDR3 loop spans 19 amino acids. Trimming removed 7 bases from V and 2 bases from J, with 28 bases in between. The CDR3 DNA reads as TGTGCCAGCATGTGGGTGTTGGTGGGGACGGACGGTTCCACAGATACGCAGTATTTT. Residues: CASMWVLVGTDGSTDTQYF.

V usage is TRBV12-3 or TRBV12-4 and J usage is TRBJ2-7; 7 bases align to TRBD1. With 6 bases clipped from V and 4 bases from J, the junction kept 9 bases outside the gene matches. This CDR3 is built from 14 residues. CDR3 loop: CASRRGQLLYEQYF. In nucleotides, the CDR3 is TGTGCCAGCAGGAGGGGACAGCTCCTATACGAGCAGTACTTC.

The rearrangement joins TRBV20-1 to TRBJ2-1; the match to TRBD2 covers 12 bases. The CDR3 loop spans 16 amino acids. Looked up from germline, CDR1 is DFQATT and CDR2 is SNEGSKA (reference sequence). After removal of 5 bases from V and 0 bases from J, the junction contained 5 bases not matched to a gene. The CDR3 spells CSARTSGVSSYNEQFF. For the CDR3, the DNA is TGCAGTGCTCGGACTAGCGGGGTCAGCTCCTACAATGAGCAGTTCTTC.

This clonotype was picked up a small number of times. The CDR3 reads CASSFVIGEQYF. CDR3 bases: TGTGCCAGCAGTTTCGTGATCGGCGAGCAGTACTTC. The V gene is TRBV12-3 or TRBV12-4, the J gene TRBJ2-7; no clear D gene. CDR3 length: 12 residues. V gave up 3 bases and J gave up 6 bases, with 9 bases separating them.

A few counts support this clonotype. This chain uses TRBV20-1 with TRBJ1-1; 8 nucleotides align to TRBD1. This CDR3 is 13 amino acids long. The junction had 4 bases not matched to a gene; V was cut back by 2 bases and J by 5 bases. Germline lookup yields CDR1 DFQATT and CDR2 SNEGSKA (reference sequence). The CDR3 coding sequence is TGCAGTGCTAGACAGGGGGCAAAGACTGAAGCTTTCTTT. Protein sequence: CSARQGAKTEAFF.

Only a few counts were recorded for this clonotype. The genes are TRBV25-1 and TRBJ1-1; D is possibly TRBD1 (6 bases). Germline-derived CDR1 and CDR2 are MGHDK and SYGVNS. Trimming shortened V by 6 bases and J by 5 bases, and 10 bases separated the two germline ends. The CDR3 sequence is 12 residues long. For the CDR3, the DNA is TGTGCCAGCAGACGCCAGGGGACTGAAGCTTTCTTT. It translates to CASRRQGTEAFF. Full variable domain (remainder filled in from reference TRBV25-1 and TRBJ1-1): EADIYQTPRYLVIGTGKKITLECSQTMGHDKMYWYQQDPGMELHLIHYSYGVNSTEKGDLSSESTVSRIRTEHFPLTLESARPSHTSQYLCASRRQGTEAFFGQGTRLTVV.

The J gene is TRBJ2-7, the V gene TRBV2; D not certain. V lost 4 bases, J lost 3 bases, and 10 bases lay in between. This CDR3 is built from 13 residues. Germline lookup yields CDR1 SNHLY and CDR2 FYNNEI. CDR3 protein: CASSGGLIYEQYF. Here the CDR3 DNA reads TGTGCCAGCAGTGGGGGTTTGATCTACGAGCAGTACTTC. Supplemented by reference TRBV2 and TRBJ2-7, the full variable domain reads EPEVTQTPSHQVTQMGQEVILRCVPISNHLYFYWYRQILGQKVEFLVSFYNNEISEKSEIFDDQFSVERPDGSNFTLKIRSTKLEDSAMYFCASSGGLIYEQYFGPGTRLTVT.

This clonotype was observed a few times. The chain employs TRBV20-1 and TRBJ2-7; D could derive from TRBD1 or TRBD2 (6 bases each). This CDR3 is built from 15 residues. Germline V lookup: CDR1 DFQATT, CDR2 SNEGSKA (reference sequence). Trimming took 6 bases from V and 0 from J, leaving 18 bases between them. In nucleotides, the CDR3 is TGCAGTGCAAACCACGGGGGCCCTACCTCCTACGAGCAGTACTTC. This codes for CSANHGGPTSYEQYF.

This clonotype has more than one count but fewer than ten. DNA for the CDR3: TGTGCCAGCAGCTCGCCGGTATCGCGGGGAAGTTCCAAGAGCTCCTACGAGCAGTACTTC. It codes for CASSSPVSRGSSKSSYEQYF. The chain has TRBV7-3 and TRBJ2-7; tentative D call: TRBD2 (6 bases). The germline CDR1 and CDR2 sequences are SGHTA and FQGTGA. The ends were cut back, 4 bases at V and 0 bases at J, with 28 bases in the middle. This CDR3 spans 20 amino acids.

This clonotype was recorded a few times. The chain employs TRBV5-4 and TRBJ2-1, with unresolved D. Germline V gives CDR1 SGHNT, CDR2 YYREEE (reference sequence). The germline V and J ends were trimmed by 0 bases and 3 bases, with 13 bases remaining between them. The CDR3 loop spans 16 amino acids. Here the CDR3 DNA reads TGTGCCAGCAGCTTGGACCCGGCCCCTAACTACAATGAGCAGTTCTTC. Amino acid sequence: CASSLDPAPNYNEQFF. The full variable domain, rest sourced from reference TRBV5-4 and TRBJ2-1, is ETGVTQSPTHLIKTRGQQVTLRCSSQSGHNTVSWYQQALGQGPQFIFQYYREEENGRGNFPPRFSGLQFPNYSSELNVNALELDDSALYLCASSLDPAPNYNEQFFGPGTRLTVL.